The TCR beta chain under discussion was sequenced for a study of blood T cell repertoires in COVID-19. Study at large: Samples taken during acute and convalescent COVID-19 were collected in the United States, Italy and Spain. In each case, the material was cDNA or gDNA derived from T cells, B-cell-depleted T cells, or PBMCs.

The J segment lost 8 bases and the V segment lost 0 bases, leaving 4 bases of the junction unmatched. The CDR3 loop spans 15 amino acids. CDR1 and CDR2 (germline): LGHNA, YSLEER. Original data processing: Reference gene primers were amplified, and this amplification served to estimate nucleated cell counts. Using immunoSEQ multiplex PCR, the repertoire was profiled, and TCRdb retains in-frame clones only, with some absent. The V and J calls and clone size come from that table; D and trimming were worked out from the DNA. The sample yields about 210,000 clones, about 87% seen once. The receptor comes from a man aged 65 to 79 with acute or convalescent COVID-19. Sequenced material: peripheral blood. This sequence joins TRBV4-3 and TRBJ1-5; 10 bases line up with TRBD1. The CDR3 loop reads CASSQDLGTGEPQHF. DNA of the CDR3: TGCGCCAGCAGCCAAGATTTGGGGACAGGGGAGCCCCAGCATTTT.